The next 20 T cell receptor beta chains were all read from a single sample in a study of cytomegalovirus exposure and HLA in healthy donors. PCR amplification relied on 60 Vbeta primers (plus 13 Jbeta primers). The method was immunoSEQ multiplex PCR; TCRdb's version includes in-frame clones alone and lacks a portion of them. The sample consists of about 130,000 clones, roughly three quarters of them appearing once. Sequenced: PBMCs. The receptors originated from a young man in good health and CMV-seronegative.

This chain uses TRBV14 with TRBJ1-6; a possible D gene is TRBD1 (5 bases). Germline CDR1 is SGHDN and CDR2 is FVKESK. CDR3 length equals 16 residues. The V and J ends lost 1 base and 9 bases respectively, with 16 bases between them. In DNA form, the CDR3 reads TGTGCCAGCAGCCAAGTTTCTGGCAGGGTCCTTTCACCCCTCCACTTT. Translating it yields CASSQVSGRVLSPLHF.

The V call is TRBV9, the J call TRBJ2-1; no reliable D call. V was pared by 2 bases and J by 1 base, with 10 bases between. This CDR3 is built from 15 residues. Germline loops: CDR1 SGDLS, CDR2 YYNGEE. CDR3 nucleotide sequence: TGTGCCAGCAGCGTGTTTTCGGTTTCCTACAATGAGCAGTTCTTC. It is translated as CASSVFSVSYNEQFF.

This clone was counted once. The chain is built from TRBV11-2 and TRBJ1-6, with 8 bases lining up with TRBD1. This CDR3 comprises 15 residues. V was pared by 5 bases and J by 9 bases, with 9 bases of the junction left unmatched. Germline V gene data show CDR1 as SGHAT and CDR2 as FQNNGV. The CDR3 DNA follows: TGTGCCAGCAGCGACACGACAGGGGTTGGTTCACCCCTCCACTTT. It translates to CASSDTTGVGSPLHF. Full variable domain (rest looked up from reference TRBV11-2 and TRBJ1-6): EAGVAQSPRYKIIEKRQSVAFWCNPISGHATLYWYQQILGQGPKLLIQFQNNGVVDDSQLPKDRFSAERLKGVDSTLKIQPAKLEDSAVYLCASSDTTGVGSPLHFGNGTRLTVT.

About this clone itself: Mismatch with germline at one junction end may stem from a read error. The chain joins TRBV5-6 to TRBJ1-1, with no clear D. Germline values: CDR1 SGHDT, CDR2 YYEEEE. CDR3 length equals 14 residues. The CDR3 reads CASSSQSSNTGAFF. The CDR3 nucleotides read TGTGCCAGCAGCTCACAGAGCTCGAACACTGGAGCTTTCTTT.

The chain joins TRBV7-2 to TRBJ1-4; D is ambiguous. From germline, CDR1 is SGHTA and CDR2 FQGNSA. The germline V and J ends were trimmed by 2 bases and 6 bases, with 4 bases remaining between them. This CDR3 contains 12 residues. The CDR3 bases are TGTGCCAGCAGCTTACCTGATGAAAAACTGTTTTTT. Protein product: CASSLPDEKLFF.

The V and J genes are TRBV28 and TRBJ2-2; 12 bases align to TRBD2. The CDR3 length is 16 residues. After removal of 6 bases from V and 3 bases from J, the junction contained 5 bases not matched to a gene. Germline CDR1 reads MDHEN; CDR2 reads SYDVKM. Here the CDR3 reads CASSILAGGYTGELFF. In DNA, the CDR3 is TGTGCCAGCAGCATACTAGCGGGAGGATACACCGGGGAGCTGTTTTTT.

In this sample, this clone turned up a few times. CDR3 sequence (DNA): TGTGCCAGCAGTTTATATCCCAGCGGCAGCTCCTACAATGAGCAGTTCTTC. Encoded protein: CASSLYPSGSSYNEQFF. The chain links TRBV27 to TRBJ2-1, with D perhaps matching TRBD2 (5 bases). Germline V gene lookup returns CDR1 MNHEY and CDR2 SMNVEV (reference sequence). The CDR3 length is 17 residues. V was trimmed by 1 base and J by 0 bases, leaving 13 bases between them.

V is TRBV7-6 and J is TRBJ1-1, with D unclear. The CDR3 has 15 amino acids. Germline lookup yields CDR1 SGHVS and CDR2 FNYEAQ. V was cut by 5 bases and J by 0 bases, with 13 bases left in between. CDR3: CASSPLNGLNTEAFF. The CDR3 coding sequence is TGTGCCAGCAGCCCCCTTAACGGTTTGAACACTGAAGCTTTCTTT.

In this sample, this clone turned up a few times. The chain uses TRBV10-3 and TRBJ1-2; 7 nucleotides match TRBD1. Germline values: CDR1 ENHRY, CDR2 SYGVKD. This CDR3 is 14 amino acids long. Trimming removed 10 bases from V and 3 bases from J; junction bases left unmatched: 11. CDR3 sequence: CATSPQGNDYGYTF. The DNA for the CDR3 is TGTGCCACCTCCCCACAGGGGAACGACTATGGCTACACCTTC.

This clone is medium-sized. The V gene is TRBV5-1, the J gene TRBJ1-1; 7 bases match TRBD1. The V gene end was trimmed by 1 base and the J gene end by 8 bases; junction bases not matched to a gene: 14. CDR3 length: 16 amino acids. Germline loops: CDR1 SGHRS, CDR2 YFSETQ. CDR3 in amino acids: CASSLNVGQLLSEAFF. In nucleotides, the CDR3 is TGCGCCAGCAGCTTGAACGTGGGACAGTTGCTTAGCGAAGCTTTCTTT.

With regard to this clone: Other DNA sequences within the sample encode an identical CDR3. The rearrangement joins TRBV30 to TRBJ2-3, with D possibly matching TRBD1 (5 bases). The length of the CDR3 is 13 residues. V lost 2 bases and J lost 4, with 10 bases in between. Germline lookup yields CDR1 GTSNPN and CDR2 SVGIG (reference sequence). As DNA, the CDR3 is TGTGCCTGGAGTTTGCAGGGTGCAGATACGCAGTATTTT. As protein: CAWSLQGADTQYF.

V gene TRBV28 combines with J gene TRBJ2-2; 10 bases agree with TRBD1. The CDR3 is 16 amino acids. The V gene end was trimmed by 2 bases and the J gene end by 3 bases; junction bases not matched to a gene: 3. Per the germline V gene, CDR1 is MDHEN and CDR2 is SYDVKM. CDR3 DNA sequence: TGTGCCAGCAGTTTACTTGGACAGGGGGACACCGGGGAGCTGTTTTTT. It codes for CASSLLGQGDTGELFF.

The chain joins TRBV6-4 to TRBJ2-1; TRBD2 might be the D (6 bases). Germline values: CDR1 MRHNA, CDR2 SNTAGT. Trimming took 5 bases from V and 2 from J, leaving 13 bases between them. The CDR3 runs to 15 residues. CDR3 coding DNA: TGTGCCAGCAGTACTCGCGGAGGGGCCTACAATGAGCAGTTCTTC. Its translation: CASSTRGGAYNEQFF.

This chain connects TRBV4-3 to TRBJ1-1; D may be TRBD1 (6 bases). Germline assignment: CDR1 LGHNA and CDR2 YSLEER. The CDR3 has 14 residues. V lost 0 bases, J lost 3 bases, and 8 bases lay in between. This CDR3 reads CASSQDGTYTEAFF. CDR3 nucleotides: TGCGCCAGCAGCCAAGATGGGACATACACTGAAGCTTTCTTT.

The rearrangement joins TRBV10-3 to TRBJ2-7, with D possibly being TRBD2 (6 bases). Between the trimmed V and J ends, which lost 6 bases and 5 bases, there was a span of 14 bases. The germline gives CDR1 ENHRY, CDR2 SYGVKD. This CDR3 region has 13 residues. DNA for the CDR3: TGTGCCATCAGGGGGGGAGTGGGGGACGAGCAGTACTTC. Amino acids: CAIRGGVGDEQYF.

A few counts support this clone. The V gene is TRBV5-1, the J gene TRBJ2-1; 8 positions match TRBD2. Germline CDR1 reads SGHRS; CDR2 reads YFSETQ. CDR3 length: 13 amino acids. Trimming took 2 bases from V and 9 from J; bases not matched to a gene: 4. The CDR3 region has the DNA TGCGCCAGCAGCTTTGTCGGGGGGGCTGAGCAGTTCTTC. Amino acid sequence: CASSFVGGAEQFF.

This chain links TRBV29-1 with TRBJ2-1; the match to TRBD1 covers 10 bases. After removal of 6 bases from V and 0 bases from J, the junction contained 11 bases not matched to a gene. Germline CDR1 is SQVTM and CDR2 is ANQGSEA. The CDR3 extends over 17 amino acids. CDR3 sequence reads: CSVAGTGDSSSYNEQFF. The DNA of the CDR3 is TGCAGCGTCGCCGGGACAGGGGACTCGAGCTCCTACAATGAGCAGTTCTTC.

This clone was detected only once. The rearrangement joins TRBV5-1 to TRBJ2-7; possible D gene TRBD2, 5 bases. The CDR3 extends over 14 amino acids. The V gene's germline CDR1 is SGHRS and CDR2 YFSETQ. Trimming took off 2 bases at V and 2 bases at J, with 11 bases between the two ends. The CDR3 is CASSFEGIPYEQYF. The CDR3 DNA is TGCGCCAGCAGCTTTGAGGGAATACCCTACGAGCAGTACTTC.

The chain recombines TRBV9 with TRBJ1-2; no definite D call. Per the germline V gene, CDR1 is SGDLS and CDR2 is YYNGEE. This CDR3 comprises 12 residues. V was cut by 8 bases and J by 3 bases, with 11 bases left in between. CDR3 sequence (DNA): TGTGCCAGTTGGACTGAGTACTATGGCTACACCTTC. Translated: CASWTEYYGYTF.

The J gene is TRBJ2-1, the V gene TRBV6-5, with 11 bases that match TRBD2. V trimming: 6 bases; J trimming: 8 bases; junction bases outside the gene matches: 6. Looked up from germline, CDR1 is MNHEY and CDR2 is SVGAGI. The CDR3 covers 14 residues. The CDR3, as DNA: TGTGCCAGCAGGGTAGCGGGAGGGCCTGATGAGCAGTTCTTC. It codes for CASRVAGGPDEQFF.